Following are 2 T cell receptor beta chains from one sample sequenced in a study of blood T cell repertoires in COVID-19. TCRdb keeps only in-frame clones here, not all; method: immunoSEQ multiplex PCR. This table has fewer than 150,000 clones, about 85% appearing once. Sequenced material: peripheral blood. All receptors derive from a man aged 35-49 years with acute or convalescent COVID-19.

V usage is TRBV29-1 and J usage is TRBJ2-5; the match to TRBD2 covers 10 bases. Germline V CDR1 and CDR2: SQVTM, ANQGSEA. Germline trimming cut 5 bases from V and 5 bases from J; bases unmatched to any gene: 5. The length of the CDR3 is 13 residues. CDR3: CSVIAGGWETQYF. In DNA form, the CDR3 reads TGCAGCGTTATAGCGGGGGGCTGGGAGACCCAGTACTTC. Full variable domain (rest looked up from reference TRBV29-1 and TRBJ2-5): SAVISQKPSRDICQRGTSLTIQCQVDSQVTMMFWYRQQPGQSLTLIATANQGSEATYESGFVIDKFPISRPNLTFSTLTVSNMSPEDSSIYLCSVIAGGWETQYFGPGTRLLVL.

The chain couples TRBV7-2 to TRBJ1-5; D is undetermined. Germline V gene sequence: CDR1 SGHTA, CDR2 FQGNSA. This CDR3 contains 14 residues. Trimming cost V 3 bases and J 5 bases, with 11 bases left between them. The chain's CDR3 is CASSFFGSDQPQHF. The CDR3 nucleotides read TGTGCCAGCAGCTTCTTTGGGAGCGATCAGCCCCAGCATTTT.